The 22 T cell receptor beta chains in this list originate from one sample, sequenced in a study of T cell responses to AZD1222 COVID-19 vaccine. Sequenced by immunoSEQ multiplex PCR; TCRdb stores in-frame clones only, minus some. The data hold about 120,000 clones, with roughly 90% observed a single time. The specimen was peripheral blood, collected on day 0 of AZD1222 vaccination. All receptors come from an adult in good health.

This chain connects TRBV3-1 (or the pseudogene TRBV3-2) to TRBJ1-5; D is unresolved. The CDR3 has 13 amino acids. V lost 3 bases, J lost 2 bases, and 5 bases lay in between. Germline CDR1 and CDR2: LGHDT and YNNKEL (reference sequence). Written as DNA, the CDR3 is TGTGCCAGCAGCCACGGGGGCAATCAGCCCCAGCATTTT. Amino acids: CASSHGGNQPQHF.

This chain links TRBV6-6 with TRBJ2-1; the match to TRBD2 covers 8 bases. The CDR3 spans 16 residues. The ends lost 11 bases at V and 3 bases at J; junction bases unmatched: 15. Germline CDR1 and CDR2: MNHNY and SVGAGI (reference sequence). The CDR3 spells CARTGGGAGNYNEQFF. CDR3 coding DNA: TGTGCCCGCACGGGGGGGGGCGCGGGGAACTACAATGAGCAGTTCTTC.

This chain's CDR3 is CASSLPPRNKGGNTIYF. The CDR3 nucleotides read TGTGCCAGCAGCCTCCCTCCCCGGAATAAAGGGGGAAACACCATATATTTT. The genes are TRBV28 and TRBJ1-3; D unclear. The CDR3 extends over 17 amino acids. Trimming shortened V by 6 bases and J by 4 bases, and 22 bases separated the two germline ends. In germline, CDR1 is MDHEN, CDR2 SYDVKM.

The rearrangement joins TRBV11-2 to TRBJ2-2; tentative D call: TRBD1 (5 bases). CDR3 length: 16 amino acids. Germline CDR1 reads SGHAT; CDR2 reads FQNNGV. With 3 bases removed from V and 5 bases from J, the gap between germline ends came to 16 bases. The CDR3 DNA reads as TGTGCCAGCAGCTTGAGGCAGGGTAGTAGGACCGGGGAGCTGTTTTTT. Its translation: CASSLRQGSRTGELFF.

V usage is TRBV19 and J usage is TRBJ1-1; 8 bases map to TRBD1. J gave up 8 bases and V 3 bases, and 14 bases lay outside the gene matches. CDR1 is LNHDA, CDR2 SQIVND, per germline (reference sequence). There are 16 residues in the CDR3. CDR3 region: CASSILDRVPSPEAFF. CDR3 DNA: TGTGCCAGTAGTATTTTGGACAGGGTCCCTTCACCGGAAGCTTTCTTT.

The V gene is TRBV25-1, the J gene TRBJ2-3; D remains ambiguous. This CDR3 comprises 13 residues. V was pared by 1 base and J by 13 bases, with 15 bases between. Germline V gene sequence: CDR1 MGHDK, CDR2 SYGVNS. The CDR3 nucleotides are TGTGCCAGCAGTGAATCCCTTCCGGGCCCAGAGTATTTT. Its translation is CASSESLPGPEYF.

The chain combines TRBV3-1 (or the pseudogene TRBV3-2) with TRBJ1-2; D is ambiguous. CDR1 is LGHDT, CDR2 YNNKEL, per germline (reference sequence). Trimming pared 4 bases from V and 4 bases from J, leaving 13 bases between. This CDR3 is built from 14 residues. The CDR3 region is CASSLTGSPYGYTF. In nucleotides, the CDR3 is TGTGCCAGCAGCCTTACCGGGAGCCCCTATGGCTACACCTTC.

About this clone itself: One end of the junction varies from germline; a read error may be responsible. V is TRBV5-4 and J is TRBJ1-1; D might be TRBD1 (5 bases). CDR3 size: 18 residues. CDR1 SGHNT and CDR2 YYREEE come from the germline V gene (reference sequence). CDR3 bases: TGTGCCAGCAGAAACGCCCGAGGGGAGAGGGGCCTGAATACTGAAGCTTTCTTT. This encodes CASRNARGERGLNTEAFF.

Written as DNA, the CDR3 is TGTGCCTGGGACAGGGCGAGCTCCTATAATTCACCCCTCCACTTT. As protein: CAWDRASSYNSPLHF. This chain uses TRBV30 with TRBJ1-6, with 7 bases aligning to TRBD1. The CDR3 runs 15 residues. Losses at the gene ends were 5 bases for V and 0 bases for J; bases not matched to a gene: 4. CDR1 is GTSNPN and CDR2 is SVGIG in the germline V gene (reference sequence).

The chain joins TRBV3-1 (or the pseudogene TRBV3-2) to TRBJ1-6; unclear D gene. V lost 0 bases to trimming and J lost 13 bases, with 13 bases between them. This CDR3 has 14 residues. CDR1 LGHDT and CDR2 YNNKEL come from the germline V gene (reference sequence). The CDR3: CASSQDLIPFPLHF. The CDR3 bases are TGTGCCAGCAGCCAAGACCTAATTCCCTTCCCCCTCCACTTT.

CDR3 nucleotide sequence: TGTGCCAGCAGCGCGTGGACGGATCAGCCCCAGCATTTT. Residues: CASSAWTDQPQHF. The chain has TRBV3-1 (or the pseudogene TRBV3-2) and TRBJ1-5, with no clear D. Germline loops: CDR1 LGHDT, CDR2 YNNKEL (reference sequence). Deletions cut 5 bases from V and 5 bases from J, with 10 bases between. The CDR3 runs to 13 residues.

The chain links TRBV28 to TRBJ1-1; possible D gene TRBD1, 5 bases. The length of the CDR3 is 12 residues. CDR1 MDHEN and CDR2 SYDVKM come from the germline V gene. V lost 7 bases and J 8 bases, leaving 14 bases between the germline ends. CDR3 DNA sequence: TGTGCCAGCACCTTAGCCCGGGGGGAAGCTTTCTTT. It encodes CASTLARGEAFF.

This chain links TRBV29-1 with TRBJ1-1; 9 bases fit TRBD1. From germline, CDR1 is SQVTM and CDR2 ANQGSEA. This CDR3 spans 14 amino acids. Germline trimming cut 7 bases from V and 3 bases from J; bases unmatched to any gene: 9. The DNA for the CDR3 is TGCAGCGCAATGATGACAGGGGGGGACACTGAAGCTTTCTTT. It translates to CSAMMTGGDTEAFF.

This chain links TRBV6-6 with TRBJ2-7; no firm D call. The CDR3 consists of 17 residues. Germline V CDR1 and CDR2: MNHNY, SVGAGI (reference sequence). Deletions cut 5 bases from V and 0 bases from J, with 20 bases between. This chain's CDR3 is CASSPDFLGHSSYEQYF. For the CDR3, the DNA is TGTGCCAGCAGTCCAGACTTTTTAGGCCACAGCTCCTACGAGCAGTACTTC.

This rearrangement joins TRBV2 to TRBJ1-2; D is ambiguous. Trimming removed 6 bases at V and 7 bases at J, with 15 bases between. This CDR3 contains 13 residues. Germline V gene sequence: CDR1 SNHLY, CDR2 FYNNEI. CDR3 in DNA: TGTGCCAGCAGCCTTTCCCACCCGGGTGGCTACACCTTC. Translation: CASSLSHPGGYTF. The complete variable domain, with remaining parts taken from reference TRBV2 and TRBJ1-2, reads EPEVTQTPSHQVTQMGQEVILRCVPISNHLYFYWYRQILGQKVEFLVSFYNNEISEKSEIFDDQFSVERPDGSNFTLKIRSTKLEDSAMYFCASSLSHPGGYTFGSGTRLTVV.

This chain connects TRBV28 to TRBJ2-3, with unresolved D. This CDR3 contains 12 residues. V was clipped by 6 bases and J by 11 bases, with 15 bases between them. CDR1 and CDR2 from the germline V gene are MDHEN and SYDVKM. CDR3 loop: CASSPPTGVQYF. The CDR3 DNA reads TGTGCCAGCAGCCCTCCAACTGGCGTGCAGTATTTT.

CDR3 residues: CATSDSGGRVGEQYF. In nucleotides, the CDR3 is TGTGCCACCAGTGATTCAGGCGGGAGGGTAGGCGAGCAGTACTTC. The chain carries TRBV24-1 and TRBJ2-7, with 9 nucleotides matching TRBD2. V shed 2 bases, J shed 6 bases, and the junction held 7 bases outside the gene matches. The CDR3 extends over 15 amino acids. CDR1 is KGHDR and CDR2 is SFDVKD in the germline V gene.

The gene calls are TRBV5-1 and TRBJ2-1; 7 nucleotides agree with TRBD2. The germline V gene has CDR1 SGHRS and CDR2 YFSETQ. J lost 5 bases, V lost 4 bases, and 9 bases had no gene match. The CDR3 runs 15 residues. For the CDR3, the DNA is TGCGCCAGCAGCGGTACGGGGGGTGCACACAATGAGCAGTTCTTC. Residues: CASSGTGGAHNEQFF.

This clone was observed a few times. The chain joins TRBV12-2 to TRBJ2-7; TRBD1 is the table's D call, not checked against the DNA. TRBV12-2 is noted as a pseudogene. The CDR3 has 17 residues. CDR3: CASRCLRGESGVYEQYF. The CDR3 nucleotides read TGTGCAAGTCGCTGTCTACGGGGCGAGTCAGGGGTCTACGAGCAGTACTTC.

The rearrangement uses TRBV2 and TRBJ1-1; D gene unclear. CDR1 and CDR2 (germline): SNHLY, FYNNEI. The CDR3 sequence is 14 residues long. Trimming removed 8 bases from V and 3 bases from J, with 16 bases in between. In DNA, the CDR3 is TGTGCCAGCGGCCTAACTCTTTATTACACTGAAGCTTTCTTT. This codes for CASGLTLYYTEAFF.

The sample holds a few counts of this clone. The chain is built from TRBV6-4 and TRBJ2-2; no definite D call. In germline, CDR1 is MRHNA, CDR2 SNTAGT. This CDR3 has 14 residues. Trimming shortened V by 3 bases and J by 3 bases, and 8 bases separated the two germline ends. CDR3 residues: CASSERLDTGELFF. DNA for the CDR3: TGTGCCAGCAGTGAGAGGCTGGACACCGGGGAGCTGTTTTTT.

This clone was picked up one time. The rearrangement links TRBV24-1 to TRBJ2-1; 7 positions agree with TRBD1. The CDR3 is made up of 15 amino acids. Germline values: CDR1 KGHDR, CDR2 SFDVKD. V lost 4 bases to trimming and J lost 6 bases; unmatched junction nucleotides: 8. The CDR3 nucleotides are TGTGCCACCAGTGACCCCGGGACAGCGGTCAATGAGCAGTTCTTC. Residues: CATSDPGTAVNEQFF.